This is a list of T cell receptor beta chains from one sample in a study of T cell responses to AZD1222 COVID-19 vaccine. The method was immunoSEQ multiplex PCR; TCRdb's version includes in-frame clones alone and lacks a portion of them. The profile covers about 53,000 clones, with about 81% appearing a single time and about a quarter taken by the ten largest. Sample: peripheral blood, taken on day 0 of AZD1222 vaccination. Receptor source: an adult in good health. Each CDR3 is given with its conserved first and last residue. A D gene is named only where the DNA matches it firmly. Size is omitted from some rows. Given values are once, few, many or a class for expanded clones.

CDR3aa,CDR3nt,j_gene,abundance,d_gene,v_gene
CASSLRFGGNQPQHF,TGTGCCAGCAGCTTGCGTTTCGGGGGAAATCAGCCCCAGCATTTT,TRBJ1-5,NA,NA,TRBV5-6
CASSIEQGGGTDTQYF,TGTGCCAGTAGCATAGAACAGGGGGGGGGCACAGATACGCAGTATTTT,TRBJ2-3,NA,NA,TRBV19
CASSRGSSGNTIYF,TGTGCCAGCAGTAGAGGGAGCTCTGGAAACACCATATATTTT,TRBJ1-3,few,NA,TRBV27
CASSRDREVTEAFF,TGTGCCAGCAGCCGGGACAGGGAGGTCACTGAAGCTTTCTTT,TRBJ1-1,NA,TRBD1,TRBV6-5
CSVGVEGFDYGYTF,TGCAGCGTTGGGGTTGAGGGCTTTGACTATGGCTACACCTTC,TRBJ1-2,NA,NA,TRBV29-1
CASAAGQAYNEQFF,TGTGCTAGTGCTGCGGGTCAAGCCTACAATGAGCAGTTCTTC,TRBJ2-1,NA,NA,TRBV12-5
CASSLGPANYGYTF,TGCGCCAGCAGCTTAGGGCCCGCTAACTATGGCTACACCTTC,TRBJ1-2,NA,NA,TRBV5-1
CATTGISGNTIYF,TGTGCCACAACAGGGATCTCTGGAAACACCATATATTTT,TRBJ1-3,NA,NA,TRBV7-9
CASSPRGQRTDTQYF,TGTGCCAGCAGCCCTAGAGGACAGCGCACAGATACGCAGTATTTT,TRBJ2-3,once,NA,TRBV7-2
CASSLDRGIGYGYTF,TGTGCCAGCAGTCTAGATAGGGGAATCGGCTATGGCTACACCTTC,TRBJ1-2,once,NA,TRBV28
CASSHATGAKETQYF,TGTGCCAGCAGCCATGCAACAGGGGCTAAAGAGACCCAGTACTTC,TRBJ2-5,NA,TRBD1,TRBV7-6
CASSLIGQGNSPLHF,TGTGCCAGCAGCCTCATCGGGCAGGGAAATTCACCCCTCCACTTT,TRBJ1-6,medium-sized,NA,TRBV11-2
CASSLAEESAVNTGELFF,TGCGCCAGCAGCTTGGCGGAAGAGAGTGCAGTGAACACCGGGGAGCTGTTTTTT,TRBJ2-2,NA,NA,TRBV5-1
CAIRQGYPNYGYTF,TGTGCCATCAGACAGGGGTACCCTAACTATGGCTACACCTTC,TRBJ1-2,NA,TRBD1,TRBV10-3
CASSLTGGLHTNTEAFF,TGTGCCAGCAGCTTGACAGGGGGCCTCCACACGAACACTGAAGCTTTCTTT,TRBJ1-1,NA,TRBD1,TRBV9
CASTISGNTIYF,TGTGCCAGCACCATCTCTGGAAACACCATATATTTT,TRBJ1-3,NA,NA,TRBV7-9
CASSQDGAGELFF,TGTGCCAGCAGCCAAGATGGGGCAGGGGAGCTGTTTTTT,TRBJ2-2,NA,NA,TRBV3-1/TRBV3-2
CASSLGQGGNTIYF,TGTGCCAGCAGCTTGGGACAGGGTGGAAACACCATATATTTT,TRBJ1-3,NA,TRBD1,TRBV11-2
CASSQGSGRGDYGYTF,TGTGCCAGCAGCCAAGGGTCGGGCAGGGGGGACTATGGCTACACCTTC,TRBJ1-2,NA,TRBD1,TRBV3-1/TRBV3-2
CASSFDLGQVAGNTIYF,TGCGCCAGCAGCTTTGACCTCGGACAGGTTGCTGGAAACACCATATATTTT,TRBJ1-3,NA,TRBD1,TRBV5-1
CASSPTPNDEAFF,TGTGCCAGCAGCCCCACCCCCAATGATGAAGCTTTCTTT,TRBJ1-1,NA,NA,TRBV7-3
CASSNGVLGTDTQYF,TGTGCCAGTAGTAACGGCGTTTTAGGCACAGATACGCAGTATTTT,TRBJ2-3,NA,NA,TRBV19
CASRMGGNQPQHF,TGTGCCAGCCGGATGGGTGGCAATCAGCCCCAGCATTTT,TRBJ1-5,NA,NA,TRBV28
CASTEPGQGNSPLHF,TGTGCCAGCACTGAACCGGGACAGGGGAATTCACCCCTCCACTTT,TRBJ1-6,NA,TRBD1,TRBV6-1
CASSKRGGATEAFF,TGTGCCAGCAGCAAGAGGGGGGGTGCTACCGAAGCTTTCTTT,TRBJ1-1,once,NA,TRBV11-2
CASSEYKVADTQYF,TGTGCCAGCAGTGAATATAAGGTGGCAGATACGCAGTATTTT,TRBJ2-3,NA,NA,TRBV25-1
CASSQDRDSIEAFF,TGTGCCAGCAGCCAAGACAGGGATAGTATTGAAGCTTTCTTT,TRBJ1-1,NA,NA,TRBV3-1/TRBV3-2
CASSGPQGTQYF,TGTGCCAGCAGTGGACCCCAGGGTACGCAGTATTTT,TRBJ2-3,NA,NA,TRBV25-1
CASSLPELASKVNTQYF,TGCGCCAGCAGCTTACCCGAACTAGCGTCAAAGGTGAATACGCAGTATTTT,TRBJ2-3,NA,TRBD2,TRBV5-1
CASSPLGEKLFF,TGTGCCAGCTCACCCTTAGGGGAAAAACTGTTTTTT,TRBJ1-4,NA,NA,TRBV18